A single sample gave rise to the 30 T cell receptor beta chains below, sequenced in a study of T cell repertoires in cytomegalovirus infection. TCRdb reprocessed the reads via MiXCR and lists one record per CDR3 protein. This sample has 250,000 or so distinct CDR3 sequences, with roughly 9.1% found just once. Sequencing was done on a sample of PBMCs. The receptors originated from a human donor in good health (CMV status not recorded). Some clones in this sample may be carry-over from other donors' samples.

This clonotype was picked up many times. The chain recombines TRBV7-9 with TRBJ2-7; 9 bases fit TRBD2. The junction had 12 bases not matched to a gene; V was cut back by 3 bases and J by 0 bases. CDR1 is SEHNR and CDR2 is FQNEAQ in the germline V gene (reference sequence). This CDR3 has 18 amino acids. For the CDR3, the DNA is TGTGCCAGCAGCTTCGCCGGACTAGCGAAGTTCCCCTCCTACGAGCAGTACTTC. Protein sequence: CASSFAGLAKFPSYEQYF.

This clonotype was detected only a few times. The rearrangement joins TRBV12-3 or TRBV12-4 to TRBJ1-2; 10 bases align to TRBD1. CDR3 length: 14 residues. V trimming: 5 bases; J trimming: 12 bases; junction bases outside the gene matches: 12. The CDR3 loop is CASSLQDRGGLDTF. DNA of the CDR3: TGTGCCAGCAGTCTTCAGGACAGGGGGGGATTGGACACCTTC.

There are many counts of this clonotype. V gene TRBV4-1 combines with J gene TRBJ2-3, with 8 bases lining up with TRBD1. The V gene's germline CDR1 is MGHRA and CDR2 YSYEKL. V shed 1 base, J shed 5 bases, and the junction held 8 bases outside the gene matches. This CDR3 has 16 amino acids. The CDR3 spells CASSQVTGGREDTQYF. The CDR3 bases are TGCGCCAGCAGCCAAGTAACAGGGGGTCGGGAAGATACGCAGTATTTT.

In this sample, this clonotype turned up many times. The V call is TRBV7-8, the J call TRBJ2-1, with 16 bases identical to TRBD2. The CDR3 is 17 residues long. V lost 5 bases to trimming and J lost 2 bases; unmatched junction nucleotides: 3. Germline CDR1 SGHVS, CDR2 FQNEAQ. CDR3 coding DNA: TGTGCCAGCAGCGAGGGACTAGCGGGGGGGGCCTACAATGAGCAGTTCTTC. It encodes CASSEGLAGGAYNEQFF. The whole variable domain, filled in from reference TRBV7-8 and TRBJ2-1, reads GAGVSQSPRYKVAKRGQDVALRCDPISGHVSLFWYQQALGQGPEFLTYFQNEAQLDKSGLPSDRFFAERPEGSVSTLKIQRTQQEDSAVYLCASSEGLAGGAYNEQFFGPGTRLTVL.

The CDR3: CASSLSGALNSPLHF. Written as DNA, the CDR3 is TGTGCCAGCAGCTTATCCGGGGCCCTTAATTCACCCCTCCACTTT. The genes are TRBV7-3 and TRBJ1-6, with a possible D match to TRBD1 (5 bases). The CDR3 length is 15 residues. The V and J ends lost 2 bases and 6 bases respectively, with 11 bases between them. Germline V gene lookup returns CDR1 SGHTA and CDR2 FQGTGA.

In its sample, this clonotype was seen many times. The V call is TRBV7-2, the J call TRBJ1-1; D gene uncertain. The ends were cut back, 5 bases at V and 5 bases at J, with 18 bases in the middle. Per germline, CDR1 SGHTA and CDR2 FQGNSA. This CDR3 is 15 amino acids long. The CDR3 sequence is CASSRLRGSGTEAFF. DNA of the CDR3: TGTGCCAGCAGCCGCCTCCGGGGTTCTGGGACTGAAGCTTTCTTT. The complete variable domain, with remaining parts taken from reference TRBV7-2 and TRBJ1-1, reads GAGVSQSPSNKVTEKGKDVELRCDPISGHTALYWYRQSLGQGLEFLIYFQGNSAPDKSGLPSDRFSAERTGGSVSTLTIQRTQQEDSAVYLCASSRLRGSGTEAFFGQGTRLTVV.

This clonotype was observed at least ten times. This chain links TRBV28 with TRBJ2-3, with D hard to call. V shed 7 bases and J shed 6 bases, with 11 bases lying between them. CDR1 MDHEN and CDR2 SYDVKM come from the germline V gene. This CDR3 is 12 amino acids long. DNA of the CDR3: TGTGCCAGCACTCCTAATCTGGATACGCAGTATTTT. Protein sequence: CASTPNLDTQYF.

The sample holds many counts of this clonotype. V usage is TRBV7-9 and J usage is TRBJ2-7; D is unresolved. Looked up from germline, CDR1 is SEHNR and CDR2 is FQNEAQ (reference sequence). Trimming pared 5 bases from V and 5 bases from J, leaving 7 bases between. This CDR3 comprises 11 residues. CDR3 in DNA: TGTGCCAGCAGCATCGACCACGAGCAGTACTTC. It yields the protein CASSIDHEQYF.

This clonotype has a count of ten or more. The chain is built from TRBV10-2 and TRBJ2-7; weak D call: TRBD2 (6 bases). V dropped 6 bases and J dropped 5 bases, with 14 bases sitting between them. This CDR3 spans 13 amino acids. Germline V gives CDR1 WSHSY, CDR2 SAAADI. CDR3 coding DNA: TGCGCCAGCAGGGACTATACGGAGAACGAGCAGTACTTC. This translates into CASRDYTENEQYF.

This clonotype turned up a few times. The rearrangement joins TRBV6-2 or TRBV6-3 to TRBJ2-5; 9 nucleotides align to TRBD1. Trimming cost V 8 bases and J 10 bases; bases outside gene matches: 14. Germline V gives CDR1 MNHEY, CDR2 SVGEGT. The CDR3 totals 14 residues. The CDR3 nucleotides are TGTGCCAGCGTAACCGGGACAGGGCCATTGATCCAGTACTTC. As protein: CASVTGTGPLIQYF.

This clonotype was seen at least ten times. The CDR3, as DNA: TGTGCCAGCAGCTTCCAGGGCGGAGGTGAAAAACTGTTTTTT. This encodes CASSFQGGGEKLFF. The V gene is TRBV7-2, the J gene TRBJ1-4; D perhaps matches TRBD1 (5 bases). V lost 3 bases to trimming and J lost 7 bases, with 12 bases between them. The CDR3 is 14 amino acids. Germline V gene lookup returns CDR1 SGHTA and CDR2 FQGNSA.

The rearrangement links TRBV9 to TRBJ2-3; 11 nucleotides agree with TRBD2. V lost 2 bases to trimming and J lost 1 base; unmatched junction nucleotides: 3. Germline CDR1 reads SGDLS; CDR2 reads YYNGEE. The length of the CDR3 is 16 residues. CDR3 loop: CASSVGTSGRTDTQYF. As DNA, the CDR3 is TGTGCCAGCAGCGTGGGGACTAGCGGACGCACAGATACGCAGTATTTT.

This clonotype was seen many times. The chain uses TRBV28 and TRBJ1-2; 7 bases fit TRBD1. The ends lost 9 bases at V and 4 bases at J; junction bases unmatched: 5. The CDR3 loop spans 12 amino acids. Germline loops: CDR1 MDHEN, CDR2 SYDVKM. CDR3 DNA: TGTGCCAGTACCAGGGGGGTCTATGGCTACACCTTC. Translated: CASTRGVYGYTF.

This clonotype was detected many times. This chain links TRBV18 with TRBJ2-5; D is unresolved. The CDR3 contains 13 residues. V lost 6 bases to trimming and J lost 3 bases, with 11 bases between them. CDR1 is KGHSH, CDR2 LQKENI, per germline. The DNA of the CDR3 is TGTGCCAGCTCCTCGGCCGGAGAAGAGACCCAGTACTTC. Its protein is CASSSAGEETQYF.

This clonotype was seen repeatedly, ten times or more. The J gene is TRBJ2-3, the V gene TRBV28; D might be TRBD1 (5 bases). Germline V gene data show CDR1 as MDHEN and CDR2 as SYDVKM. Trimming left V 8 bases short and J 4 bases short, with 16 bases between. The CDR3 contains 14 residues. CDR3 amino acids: CASFLMGRPDTQYF. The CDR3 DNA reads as TGTGCCAGCTTTTTAATGGGGCGCCCAGATACGCAGTATTTT.

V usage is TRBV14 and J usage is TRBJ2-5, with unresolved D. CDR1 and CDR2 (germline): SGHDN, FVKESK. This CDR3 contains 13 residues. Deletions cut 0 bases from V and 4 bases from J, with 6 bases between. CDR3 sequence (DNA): TGTGCCAGCAGCCAAGATTGGGGAGAGACCCAGTACTTC. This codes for CASSQDWGETQYF.

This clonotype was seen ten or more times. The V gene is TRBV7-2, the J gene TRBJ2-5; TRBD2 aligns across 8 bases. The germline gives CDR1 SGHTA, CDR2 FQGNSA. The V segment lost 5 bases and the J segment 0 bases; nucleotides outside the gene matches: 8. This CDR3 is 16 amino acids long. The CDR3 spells CASSPNGLANQETQYF. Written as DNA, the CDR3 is TGTGCCAGCAGCCCCAACGGACTAGCTAACCAAGAGACCCAGTACTTC.

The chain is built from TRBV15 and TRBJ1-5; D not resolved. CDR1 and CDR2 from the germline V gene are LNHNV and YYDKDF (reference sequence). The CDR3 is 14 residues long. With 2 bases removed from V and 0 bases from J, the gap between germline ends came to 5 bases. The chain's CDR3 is CATSRPDSNQPQHF. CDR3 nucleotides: TGTGCCACCAGCAGACCGGATAGCAATCAGCCCCAGCATTTT.

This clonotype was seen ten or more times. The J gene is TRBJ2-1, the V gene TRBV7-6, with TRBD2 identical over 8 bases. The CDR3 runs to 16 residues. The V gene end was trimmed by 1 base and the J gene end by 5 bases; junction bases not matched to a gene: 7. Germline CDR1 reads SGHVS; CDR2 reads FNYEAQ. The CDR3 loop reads CASSLGSGSRNNEQFF. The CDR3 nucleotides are TGTGCCAGCAGCTTAGGCAGCGGGAGTCGGAACAATGAGCAGTTCTTC. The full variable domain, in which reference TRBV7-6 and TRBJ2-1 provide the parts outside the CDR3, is GAGVSQSPRYKVTKRGQDVALRCDPISGHVSLYWYRQALGQGPEFLTYFNYEAQQDKSGLPNDRFSAERPEGSISTLTIQRTEQRDSAMYRCASSLGSGSRNNEQFFGPGTRLTVL.

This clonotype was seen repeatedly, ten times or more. As DNA, the CDR3 is TGTGAGGCCTCGAGGACTTTTTTTAGCAATCAGCCCCAGCATTTT. Translation gives CEASRTFFSNQPQHF. This chain joins TRBV12-5 and TRBJ1-5; unclear D gene. The germline V gene encodes CDR1 LGHNT and CDR2 FRNRAP. The CDR3 consists of 15 residues.

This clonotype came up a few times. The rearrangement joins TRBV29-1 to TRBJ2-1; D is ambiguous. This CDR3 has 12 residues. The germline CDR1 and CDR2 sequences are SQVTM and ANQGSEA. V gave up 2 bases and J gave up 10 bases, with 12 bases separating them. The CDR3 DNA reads TGCAGCGTTGAACGCTCCGCTAGGGAGCAGTTCTTC. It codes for CSVERSAREQFF.

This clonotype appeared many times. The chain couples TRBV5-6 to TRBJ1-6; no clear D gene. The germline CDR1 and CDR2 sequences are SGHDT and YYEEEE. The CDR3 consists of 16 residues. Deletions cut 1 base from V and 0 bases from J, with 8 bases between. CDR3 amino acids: CASSLMGSSYNSPLHF. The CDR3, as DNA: TGTGCCAGCAGCTTGATGGGGAGCTCCTATAATTCACCCCTCCACTTT. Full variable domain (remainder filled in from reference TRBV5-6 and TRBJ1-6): DAGVTQSPTHLIKTRGQQVTLRCSPKSGHDTVSWYQQALGQGPQFIFQYYEEEERQRGNFPDRFSGHQFPNYSSELNVNALLLGDSALYLCASSLMGSSYNSPLHFGNGTRLTVT.

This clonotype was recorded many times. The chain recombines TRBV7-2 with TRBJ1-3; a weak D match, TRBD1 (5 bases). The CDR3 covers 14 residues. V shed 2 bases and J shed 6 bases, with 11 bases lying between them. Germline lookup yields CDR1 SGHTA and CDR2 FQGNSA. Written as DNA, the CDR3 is TGTGCCAGCAGCTTAAGGGACTACCCAAACACCATATATTTT. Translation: CASSLRDYPNTIYF.

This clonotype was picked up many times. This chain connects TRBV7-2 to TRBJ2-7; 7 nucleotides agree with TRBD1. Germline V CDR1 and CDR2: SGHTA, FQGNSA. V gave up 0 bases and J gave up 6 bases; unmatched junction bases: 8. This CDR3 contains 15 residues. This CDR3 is CASSLAHQTGSEQYF. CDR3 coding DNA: TGTGCCAGCAGCTTAGCCCATCAGACAGGGTCCGAGCAGTACTTC. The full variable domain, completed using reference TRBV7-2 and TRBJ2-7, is GAGVSQSPSNKVTEKGKDVELRCDPISGHTALYWYRQSLGQGLEFLIYFQGNSAPDKSGLPSDRFSAERTGGSVSTLTIQRTQQEDSAVYLCASSLAHQTGSEQYFGPGTRLTVT.

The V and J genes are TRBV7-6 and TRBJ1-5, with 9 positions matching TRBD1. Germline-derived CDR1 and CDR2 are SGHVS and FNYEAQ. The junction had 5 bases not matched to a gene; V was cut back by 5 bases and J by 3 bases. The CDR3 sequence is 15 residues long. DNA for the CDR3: TGTGCCAGCAGCCCGACAGGGGGTTTCAATCAGCCCCAGCATTTT. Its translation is CASSPTGGFNQPQHF. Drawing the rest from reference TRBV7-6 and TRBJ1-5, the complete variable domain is GAGVSQSPRYKVTKRGQDVALRCDPISGHVSLYWYRQALGQGPEFLTYFNYEAQQDKSGLPNDRFSAERPEGSISTLTIQRTEQRDSAMYRCASSPTGGFNQPQHFGDGTRLSIL.

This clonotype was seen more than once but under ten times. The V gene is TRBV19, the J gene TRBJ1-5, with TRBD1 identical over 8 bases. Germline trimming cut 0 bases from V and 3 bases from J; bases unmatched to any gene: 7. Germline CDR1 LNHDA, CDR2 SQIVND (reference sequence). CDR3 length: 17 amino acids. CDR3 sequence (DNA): TGTGCCAGTAGTATAGAGAAGGGACAGGTTCCCAATCAGCCCCAGCATTTT. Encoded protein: CASSIEKGQVPNQPQHF. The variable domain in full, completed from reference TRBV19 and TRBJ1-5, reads DGGITQSPKYLFRKEGQNVTLSCEQNLNHDAMYWYRQDPGQGLRLIYYSQIVNDFQKGDIAEGYSVSREKKESFPLTVTSAQKNPTAFYLCASSIEKGQVPNQPQHFGDGTRLSIL.

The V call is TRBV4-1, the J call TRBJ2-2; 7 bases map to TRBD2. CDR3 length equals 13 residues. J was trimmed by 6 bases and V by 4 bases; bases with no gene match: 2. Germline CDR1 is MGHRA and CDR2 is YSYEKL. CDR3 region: CASSPREPGELFF. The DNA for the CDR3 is TGCGCCAGCAGCCCGCGGGAGCCCGGGGAGCTGTTTTTT.

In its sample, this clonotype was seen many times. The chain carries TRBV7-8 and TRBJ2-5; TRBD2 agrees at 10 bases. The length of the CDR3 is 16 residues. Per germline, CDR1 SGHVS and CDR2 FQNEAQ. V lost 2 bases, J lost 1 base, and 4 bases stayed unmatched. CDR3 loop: CASSLKLAGTQETQYF. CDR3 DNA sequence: TGTGCCAGCAGCTTAAAACTAGCGGGGACCCAAGAGACCCAGTACTTC.

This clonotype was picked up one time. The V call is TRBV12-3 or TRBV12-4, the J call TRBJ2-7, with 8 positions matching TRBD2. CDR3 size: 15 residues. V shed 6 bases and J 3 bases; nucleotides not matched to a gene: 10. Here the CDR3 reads CASSPTSGGIYEQYF. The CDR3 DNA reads TGTGCCAGCAGCCCGACCAGCGGGGGAATCTACGAGCAGTACTTC.

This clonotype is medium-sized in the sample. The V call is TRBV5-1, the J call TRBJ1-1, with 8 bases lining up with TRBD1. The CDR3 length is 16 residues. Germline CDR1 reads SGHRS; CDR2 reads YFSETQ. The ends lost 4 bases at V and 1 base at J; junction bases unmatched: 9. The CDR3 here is CASSPTTGAENTEAFF. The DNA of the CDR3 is TGCGCCAGCAGCCCCACGACAGGGGCGGAGAACACTGAAGCTTTCTTT.